These T cell receptor beta chains were read from a single sample in a study of OX40 agonist ivuxolimab in advanced cancers. Clones were read by immunoSEQ multiplex PCR, and TCRdb kept only the in-frame ones, dropping some. Of 55,000 to 65,000 clones listed, 86% were seen once; the top ten hold around 0.99%. The source was CD4+ or CD8+ T cells sorted from blood, collected in a trial of the OX40 agonist ivuxolimab. The source is an adult with an advanced solid tumor such as melanoma, head and neck, liver or kidney cancer. CDR3s include the opening cysteine and the closing phenylalanine or tryptophan. Each record gives: clone size, V gene, D gene, CDR3 length, J gene, CDR3 DNA, CDR3 protein. A D gene is named only where the DNA matches it firmly. Size is omitted from some rows. Given values are once, few, many or a class for expanded clones.

clone_size: NA
v_call: TRBV19
d_call: TRBD1
cdr3_length: 15
j_call: TRBJ1-1
cdr3_nt: TGTGCCAGTAGTTCACTGGGACAGGGGGTCACTGAAGCTTTCTTT
cdr3_aa: CASSSLGQGVTEAFF

clone_size: NA
v_call: TRBV7-9
d_call: TRBD2
cdr3_length: 14
j_call: TRBJ2-1
cdr3_nt: TGTGCCAGCGGACTAGCGGGGACCTACAATGAGCAGTTCTTC
cdr3_aa: CASGLAGTYNEQFF

clone_size: few
v_call: TRBV7-9
d_call: NA
cdr3_length: 13
j_call: TRBJ1-6
cdr3_nt: TGTGCCAGCAGCCGGGGGGTCAGGTCACCCCTCCACTTT
cdr3_aa: CASSRGVRSPLHF

clone_size: NA
v_call: TRBV2
d_call: TRBD1
cdr3_length: 12
j_call: TRBJ1-4
cdr3_nt: TGTGCCAGCAACAGGGGCAATGAAAAACTGTTTTTT
cdr3_aa: CASNRGNEKLFF

clone_size: once
v_call: TRBV4-1
d_call: TRBD2
cdr3_length: 16
j_call: TRBJ2-1
cdr3_nt: TGCGCCAGCAGCCAAGGGGAGCGGGGGATCTACAATGAGCAGTTCTTC
cdr3_aa: CASSQGERGIYNEQFF

clone_size: once
v_call: TRBV5-1
d_call: NA
cdr3_length: 14
j_call: TRBJ2-1
cdr3_nt: TGCGCCAGCAGCGGGGGGGCCGTCTACAATGAGCAGTTCTTC
cdr3_aa: CASSGGAVYNEQFF

clone_size: NA
v_call: TRBV6-5
d_call: TRBD1
cdr3_length: 14
j_call: TRBJ1-2
cdr3_nt: TGTGCCAGCAGGCCGACAGGGGGTAACTATGGCTACACCTTC
cdr3_aa: CASRPTGGNYGYTF

clone_size: NA
v_call: TRBV6-1
d_call: NA
cdr3_length: 13
j_call: TRBJ2-7
cdr3_nt: TGTGCCAGCAGTGTCGAGACTATTTCCGAGCAGTACTTC
cdr3_aa: CASSVETISEQYF

clone_size: NA
v_call: TRBV7-9
d_call: TRBD1
cdr3_length: 12
j_call: TRBJ1-2
cdr3_nt: TGTGCCAGCAGCAGGGACAGCTATGGCTACACCTTC
cdr3_aa: CASSRDSYGYTF

clone_size: NA
v_call: TRBV7-9
d_call: NA
cdr3_length: 14
j_call: TRBJ2-3
cdr3_nt: TGTGCCAGCAGCTTAGCGCCAGGCACAGATACGCAGTATTTT
cdr3_aa: CASSLAPGTDTQYF

clone_size: NA
v_call: TRBV18
d_call: NA
cdr3_length: 15
j_call: TRBJ2-1
cdr3_nt: TGTGCCAGCTCGGGGCCCGGGACTGGCCTCAATGAGCAGTTCTTC
cdr3_aa: CASSGPGTGLNEQFF

clone_size: NA
v_call: TRBV5-8
d_call: NA
cdr3_length: 18
j_call: TRBJ2-1
cdr3_nt: TGTGCCAGCAGCTTGAACGATCGGGCCTTCTTGTCCTACAATGAGCAGTTCTTC
cdr3_aa: CASSLNDRAFLSYNEQFF

clone_size: NA
v_call: TRBV18
d_call: NA
cdr3_length: 19
j_call: TRBJ1-6
cdr3_nt: TGTGCCAGCTCACCATACCTTTTAACCGAAAGCTCCTATAATTCACCCCTCCACTTT
cdr3_aa: CASSPYLLTESSYNSPLHF

clone_size: NA
v_call: TRBV5-4
d_call: TRBD1
cdr3_length: 14
j_call: TRBJ2-7
cdr3_nt: TGTGCCAGCAGCCCCCGGACAGGGACGGACGAGCAGTACTTC
cdr3_aa: CASSPRTGTDEQYF

clone_size: NA
v_call: TRBV30
d_call: NA
cdr3_length: 14
j_call: TRBJ2-3
cdr3_nt: TGTGCCTGGATGAGGTGGTTGGGGACAGATACGCAGTATTTT
cdr3_aa: CAWMRWLGTDTQYF

clone_size: NA
v_call: TRBV18
d_call: NA
cdr3_length: 13
j_call: TRBJ1-2
cdr3_nt: TGTGCCAGCTCACCAGCTCCTAACTATGGCTACACCTTC
cdr3_aa: CASSPAPNYGYTF

clone_size: NA
v_call: TRBV7-3
d_call: NA
cdr3_length: 13
j_call: TRBJ1-5
cdr3_nt: TGTGCCAGCAGCTTAGGTCCCAATCAGCCCCAGCATTTT
cdr3_aa: CASSLGPNQPQHF

clone_size: NA
v_call: TRBV2
d_call: NA
cdr3_length: 15
j_call: TRBJ2-2
cdr3_nt: TGTGCCAGCAGTGAAGTTCGGCGGACTTTCGGGGAGCTGTTTTTT
cdr3_aa: CASSEVRRTFGELFF

clone_size: NA
v_call: TRBV7-2
d_call: NA
cdr3_length: 17
j_call: TRBJ2-1
cdr3_nt: TGTGCCAGCAGCTTAAGTCCGGGTAGCGGATCCTACAATGAGCAGTTCTTC
cdr3_aa: CASSLSPGSGSYNEQFF

clone_size: NA
v_call: TRBV7-9
d_call: TRBD1
cdr3_length: 14
j_call: TRBJ1-1
cdr3_nt: TGTGCCAGCAGCCTCCGGACAGGGAACACTGAAGCTTTCTTT
cdr3_aa: CASSLRTGNTEAFF

clone_size: NA
v_call: TRBV2
d_call: NA
cdr3_length: 14
j_call: TRBJ1-5
cdr3_nt: TGTGCCAGCAGTGCACAGGGTAGCAATCAGCCCCAGCATTTT
cdr3_aa: CASSAQGSNQPQHF

clone_size: NA
v_call: TRBV2
d_call: TRBD1
cdr3_length: 14
j_call: TRBJ1-5
cdr3_nt: TGTGCCAGCAGTGCGGGACAGGTTCATCAGCCCCAGCATTTT
cdr3_aa: CASSAGQVHQPQHF

clone_size: NA
v_call: TRBV27
d_call: NA
cdr3_length: 13
j_call: TRBJ2-5
cdr3_nt: TGTGCCAGCAGTTTATCGAGACGGGAGACCCAGTACTTC
cdr3_aa: CASSLSRRETQYF

clone_size: NA
v_call: TRBV6-5
d_call: TRBD1
cdr3_length: 15
j_call: TRBJ1-1
cdr3_nt: TGTGCCAGCAAGTGGGACAGGGGGGTGAACACTGAAGCTTTCTTT
cdr3_aa: CASKWDRGVNTEAFF

clone_size: NA
v_call: TRBV10-2
d_call: NA
cdr3_length: 15
j_call: TRBJ2-3
cdr3_nt: TGCGCCAGCAGTGAGTGGGGGGGCCGGACAGATACGCAGTATTTT
cdr3_aa: CASSEWGGRTDTQYF